This is a list of T cell receptor beta chains from one sample in a study of identical twins. TCRdb reprocessed the 5' RACE reads with MiXCR, giving one entry per CDR3 protein. The table shows 450,000 to 650,000 distinct CDR3 sequences, with over 8.5% occurring only once. Another study also made use of these data, one on yellow fever vaccine responses in identical twins.

Sample: PBMCs. Receptors were obtained from a woman younger than 30 in good health. Each CDR3 is given with its conserved first and last residue. The D gene is left open where the match is weak. Clone size, where shown, is once, few, many, or a class for clones that have expanded.

TRBV4-3	TRBD2	many	TRBJ2-1	CASGRSGSANNEQFF	TGCGCCAGCGGTCGTAGCGGGAGTGCGAACAATGAGCAGTTCTTC
TRBV12-3/TRBV12-4	-	many	TRBJ1-5	CASSPTSGSQPQHF	TGTGCCAGCAGTCCAACCTCAGGGAGTCAGCCCCAGCATTTT
TRBV20-1	TRBD2	many	TRBJ2-3	CSATGLLAGTDTQYF	TGCAGTGCTACAGGCTTACTAGCGGGGACAGATACGCAGTATTTT
TRBV28	-	many	TRBJ2-5	CASSGWGAPGRETQYF	TGTGCCAGCTCAGGATGGGGGGCCCCCGGTAGGGAGACCCAGTACTTC
TRBV12-3/TRBV12-4	-	many	TRBJ1-2	CASSISRGGYGYTF	TGTGCCAGCAGCATATCGCGGGGGGGCTATGGCTACACCTTC
TRBV7-9	-	-	TRBJ2-7	CASSEDSLTYEQYF	TGTGCCAGCAGCGAAGACAGTCTAACCTACGAGCAGTACTTC
TRBV29-1	-	-	TRBJ2-3	CSVSGPSTDTQYF	TGCAGCGTTTCCGGACCTAGCACAGATACGCAGTATTTT
TRBV7-2	TRBD2	-	TRBJ2-2	CASSLKLAGTGELFF	TGTGCCAGCAGCTTAAAACTAGCGGGTACCGGGGAGCTGTTTTTT
TRBV21-1	-	-	TRBJ2-5	CASSKVGHDRYF	TGTGCCAGCAGCAAAGTTGGCCATGACCGGTACTTC
TRBV3-1	TRBD2	-	TRBJ2-1	CTCCFLAGGMMSSYNEQFF	TGTACCTGCTGTTTCCTAGCGGGGGGGATGATGAGCTCCTACAATGAGCAGTTCTTC
TRBV21-1	-	-	TRBJ2-7	CASSKLPGGYEQYF	TGTGCCAGCAGCAAACTCCCAGGGGGCTACGAGCAGTACTTC
TRBV4-3	TRBD1	-	TRBJ2-7	CASSQGTGPYEQYF	TGCGCCAGCAGCCAGGGGACAGGTCCCTACGAGCAGTACTTC
TRBV7-3	TRBD1	-	TRBJ2-7	CASSPGTGPNEQYF	TGTGCCAGCAGCCCAGGGACAGGCCCCAACGAGCAGTACTTC
TRBV21-1	-	-	TRBJ2-7	CASSKEQDTREQYF	TGTGCCAGCAGCAAAGAACAGGACACTCGCGAGCAGTACTTC
TRBV5-1	-	many	TRBJ2-7	CASSPGTDSYEQYF	TGCGCCAGCAGCCCCGGGACGGACTCCTACGAGCAGTACTTC
TRBV29-1	-	many	TRBJ2-7	CSVKVNYEQYF	TGCAGCGTCAAGGTCAACTACGAGCAGTACTTC
TRBV6-5	-	-	TRBJ2-3	CASSSYVEPTSTDTQYF	TGTGCCAGCAGTTCCTATGTCGAGCCGACTAGCACAGATACGCAGTATTTT
TRBV24-1	-	-	TRBJ2-5	CATSDPLGTQYF	TGTGCCACCAGTGACCCCCTCGGGACCCAGTACTTC
TRBV4-3	TRBD1	many	TRBJ2-3	CASSQEIGTGDPYTQYF	TGCGCCAGCAGCCAAGAAATCGGGACAGGGGACCCTTATACGCAGTATTTT
TRBV3-1	-	-	TRBJ2-1	CASIHLECGPWDEQFF	TGTGCCAGCATCCATCTGGAGTGTGGGCCTTGGGATGAGCAGTTCTTC
TRBV2	TRBD1	-	TRBJ2-5	CASSDQAQGARKTQYF	TGTGCCAGCAGTGATCAGGCACAGGGGGCAAGGAAGACCCAGTACTTC
TRBV7-9	TRBD2	few	TRBJ2-3	CASSSGLAGGEDTQYF	TGTGCCAGCAGCTCTGGACTAGCGGGGGGTGAAGATACGCAGTATTTT
TRBV6-1	TRBD2	-	TRBJ2-2	CASSQTKGGATGELFF	TGTGCCAGCAGCCAAACTAAGGGAGGGGCCACCGGGGAGCTGTTTTTT
TRBV29-1	-	few	TRBJ2-1	CSVLTDEQFF	TGCAGCGTTTTAACGGATGAGCAGTTCTTC
TRBV20-1	TRBD2	many	TRBJ2-3	CSAKSGGLWGTDTQYF	TGCAGTGCTAAATCGGGGGGGCTTTGGGGCACAGATACGCAGTATTTT
TRBV7-9	TRBD1	many	TRBJ2-1	CASSLRGGAWAYNEQFF	TGTGCCAGCAGCTTAAGAGGGGGCGCATGGGCCTACAATGAGCAGTTCTTC
TRBV7-2	TRBD1	few	TRBJ2-7	CASSFEDRTSYEQYF	TGTGCCAGCAGCTTCGAGGACAGGACCTCCTACGAGCAGTACTTC
TRBV7-6	-	-	TRBJ1-6	CASSPRGDGLNSPLHF	TGTGCCAGCAGCCCCCGTGGGGACGGATTAAATTCACCCCTCCACTTT
TRBV20-1	TRBD1	-	TRBJ2-3	CSARDRTGSTDTQYF	TGCAGTGCTAGAGACAGGACAGGGAGCACAGATACGCAGTATTTT
TRBV5-1	-	many	TRBJ2-3	CASSLALLSGKGDTQYF	TGCGCCAGCAGCTTGGCCCTCCTCAGCGGAAAAGGGGATACGCAGTATTTT
TRBV6-2/TRBV6-3	TRBD2	few	TRBJ2-1	CASGDYYNEQFF	TGTGCCAGCGGGGACTACTACAATGAGCAGTTCTTC
TRBV5-1	TRBD2	many	TRBJ2-7	CASSLAGGRYEQYF	TGCGCCAGCAGCTTAGCGGGAGGGCGGTACGAGCAGTACTTC
TRBV28	-	-	TRBJ2-3	CASSPRTHHTDTQYF	TGTGCCAGCAGCCCCCGGACACACCACACAGATACGCAGTATTTT
TRBV24-1	-	many	TRBJ2-3	CATSEALVTDTDTQYF	TGTGCCACCAGTGAAGCCCTGGTGACAGACACAGATACGCAGTATTTT
TRBV5-5	-	-	TRBJ2-4	CASSIPLSSLAKNIQYF	TGTGCCAGCAGCATTCCCCTTTCCTCCCTAGCCAAAAACATTCAGTACTTC
TRBV10-1	-	-	TRBJ2-4	CASSEGGKNIQYF	TGCGCCAGCAGTGAAGGCGGCAAAAACATTCAGTACTTC
TRBV16	TRBD1	-	TRBJ2-7	CASSQTGATGVEQYF	TGTGCCAGCAGCCAAACCGGGGCAACAGGGGTCGAGCAGTACTTC
TRBV24-1	TRBD1	many	TRBJ2-5	CATSGAGGGRETQYF	TGTGCCACCAGTGGGGCAGGGGGTGGTAGAGAGACCCAGTACTTC
TRBV27	TRBD2	few	TRBJ2-3	CASSLWVGEGGDTQYF	TGTGCCAGCAGTCTATGGGTTGGGGAGGGTGGAGATACGCAGTATTTT
TRBV20-1	TRBD2	-	TRBJ2-1	CSARPSAGGYNEQFF	TGCAGTGCTAGGCCCTCAGCGGGAGGGTACAATGAGCAGTTCTTC
TRBV6-2/TRBV6-3	-	many	TRBJ2-5	CASSYWAREGPQYF	TGTGCCAGCAGTTACTGGGCCAGGGAAGGTCCCCAGTACTTC
TRBV28	TRBD2	few	TRBJ2-5	CASSSASGSGETQYF	TGTGCCAGCAGTTCGGCGAGCGGGAGCGGAGAGACCCAGTACTTC
TRBV9	-	-	TRBJ2-1	CASSGDGSSYNEQFF	TGTGCCAGCAGCGGTGACGGGAGCTCCTACAATGAGCAGTTCTTC
TRBV28	-	few	TRBJ1-1	CASNPRNWFATEAFF	TGTGCCAGCAATCCTCGGAATTGGTTTGCCACTGAAGCTTTCTTT
TRBV5-1	TRBD1	many	TRBJ2-5	CASSKTGSQETQYF	TGCGCCAGCAGCAAGACAGGGAGTCAAGAGACCCAGTACTTC
TRBV7-2	TRBD2	few	TRBJ2-7	CASSLSTSGGEQYF	TGTGCCAGCAGCTTATCGACTAGCGGGGGGGAGCAGTACTTC
TRBV6-2/TRBV6-3	-	-	TRBJ2-2	CASRQSPRDFFTGELFF	TGTGCCAGCAGACAATCGCCCCGGGACTTCTTCACCGGGGAGCTGTTTTTT
TRBV29-1	-	many	TRBJ2-3	CSVGAGRGTDTQYF	TGCAGCGTTGGCGCGGGTAGAGGCACAGATACGCAGTATTTT
TRBV27	-	few	TRBJ2-3	CASSLSPQATISSTDTQYF	TGTGCCAGCAGTTTATCCCCACAGGCTACCATTTCTAGCACAGATACGCAGTATTTT
TRBV3-1	-	many	TRBJ2-7	CASSRRDEQYF	TGTGCCAGCAGTCGGAGGGACGAGCAGTACTTC